This TCR beta chain originates from a study of beta chain features in type 1 diabetes. Expressed TCRB transcripts were sequenced because the isolated RNA had all been reverse transcribed beforehand. About 3.57 million reads were obtained on average from naive, central memory and regulatory T cell samples. The assay was immunoSEQ multiplex PCR, and TCRdb's table has in-frame clones only and misses some. The table shows hundreds of thousands of clones, with roughly 12% occurring only once. On this clone itself: The antigen remains undetermined.

Notes on the study in general: In the patient group, naive, central memory and Treg TCRB repertoires seemed more alike than in the healthy donor group. When Type 1 diabetes patients were examined, their TCRB CDR3s proved moderately but significantly shorter in all four CD4+ subsets. High-TCR-expressing cells could be over-represented by cDNA sequencing. Shorter templates might be favored by PCR, and equally so in patients and in controls.

This TCR derives from a man aged 18-30 years with type 1 diabetes. Sequencing input: naive CD4+ T cells from blood.

The CDR3 sequence: CASSAGRNDQPQHF. CDR3 nucleotide sequence: TGTGCCAGCAGTGCCGGGCGCAACGATCAGCCCCAGCATTTT. The V call is TRBV6-1, the J call TRBJ1-5; D unclear. Germline lookup yields CDR1 MNHNS and CDR2 SASEGT. V shed 4 bases and J shed 5 bases, with 12 bases lying between them. CDR3 length: 14 residues.